This TCR beta chain came from a study of cytomegalovirus exposure and HLA in healthy donors. Study details: An early data release held tens of millions of unique TCRs from HLA-typed donors. Study conclusions and caveats: Accurate prediction of most subjects' HLA-A and HLA-B alleles from TCR beta sequences was reported. In an earlier analysis, in about 530 donors, most V segments appeared productive either ~90% or ~30% of the time. TCR beta sequences numbering under 20,000 were associated with HLA alleles at 0.05 false discovery rate in a later analysis.

The germline V gene encodes CDR1 SEHNR and CDR2 FQNEAQ (reference sequence). CDR3 length: 17 amino acids. Note on this clone: Its antigen is unknown. An end of the junction does not agree with germline; a read error may underlie this.

This PCR relied on a set of 60 Vbeta primers and 13 Jbeta primers. The table came from immunoSEQ multiplex PCR; TCRdb's copy has only in-frame clones and leaves some out. The sample holds around 150,000 clones; 65% to 80% are singletons and the top ten take 2.6%. This receptor was identified in a woman in her thirties or forties in good health and CMV-seropositive. The source material was PBMCs. The genes are TRBV7-9 and TRBJ2-6; 8 bases map to TRBD2. The CDR3 region is CSSSLARGGLGANVLTF. Written as DNA, the CDR3 is TGTTCCAGCAGCCTGGCCCGGGGGGGGCTTGGGGCCAACGTCCTGACTTTC.